This T cell receptor (beta chain) was documented in a study of response to subunit inactivated influenza vaccine. General study points: It was suggested by the authors that few new T cells are recruited by each seasonal influenza vaccination.

V lost 0 bases and J 11 bases, leaving 11 bases between the germline ends. This CDR3 has 13 amino acids. TCRdb re-called the RT-PCR reads with MiXCR, one entry per CDR3 protein. The sample gives 500,000 or so distinct CDR3 sequences, 9.5% to 12% of which show up once; 9.5% to 15% is in the top ten. This clonotype was detected a few times. Its antigen is not known. The material sequenced was PBMCs from blood, taken about 6 weeks after vaccination. The chain has TRBV12-3 or TRBV12-4 and TRBJ2-4; maybe TRBD1 (5 bases). This receptor was taken from a man aged 50-60 years who received an inactivated influenza vaccine. Here the CDR3 reads CASSLAQGSVQYF. The DNA of the CDR3 is TGTGCCAGCAGTTTAGCTCAGGGATCGGTTCAGTACTTC.